The sequence of this TCR beta chain was determined in a study of T-cell memory formation after mild COVID-19. Study background: TCR clusters were largely donor specific.

In this sample, this clonotype turned up a few times. TCRdb passed the 5' RACE reads through MiXCR, listing each CDR3 protein once. Counted here are approximately 270,000 distinct CDR3 sequences, 15% to 20% occurring once; the ten biggest clones make up roughly 24%. Sample: PBMCs or a T cell subset sorted from them (not recorded which). This TCR came from a man younger than 35 who had mild COVID-19 (a few samples of this study predate the infection). Cell type and time point are not known.

CDR3 nucleotide sequence: TGCGCCAGCAGCGAACGATTTGGGGGCGGTGAGACCCAGTACTTC. Residues: CASSERFGGGETQYF. The chain links TRBV4-1 to TRBJ2-5; a weak D match, TRBD1 (6 bases). This CDR3 is built from 15 residues. Germline lookup yields CDR1 MGHRA and CDR2 YSYEKL. Trimming removed 5 bases from V and 5 bases from J, with 18 bases in between.